The entry below describes one T cell receptor beta chain. Indicated time point: blood from clinic visit 5 months post-surgery; TSC patient then seizure free. Surgery cases with the highest brain T cell transcript signatures were chosen for sequencing. Germline V lookup: CDR1 GTSNPN, CDR2 SVGIG (reference sequence). CDR3 length equals 12 residues. V was pared by 2 bases and J by 5 bases, with 7 bases between. Measured with immunoSEQ multiplex PCR; TCRdb has only the in-frame clones, and not every one. This table has hundreds of thousands of clones, over 90% appearing once. The sample comes from a study of brain T cells in children with intractable seizures.

The specimen was peripheral blood, collected roughly 5 months after surgery. The TCR originated in a boy under two years old with tuberous sclerosis and intractable seizures. The rearrangement joins TRBV30 to TRBJ1-5; D gene uncertain. In DNA form, the CDR3 reads TGTGCCTGGAGTATGGAGGATCAGCCCCAGCATTTT. Encoded protein: CAWSMEDQPQHF.